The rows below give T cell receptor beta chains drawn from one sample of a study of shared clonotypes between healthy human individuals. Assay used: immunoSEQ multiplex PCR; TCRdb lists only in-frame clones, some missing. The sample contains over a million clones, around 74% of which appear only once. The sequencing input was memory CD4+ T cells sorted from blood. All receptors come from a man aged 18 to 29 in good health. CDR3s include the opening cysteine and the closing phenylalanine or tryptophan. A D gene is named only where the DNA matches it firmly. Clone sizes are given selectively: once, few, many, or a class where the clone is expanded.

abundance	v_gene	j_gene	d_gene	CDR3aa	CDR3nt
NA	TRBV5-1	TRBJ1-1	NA	CASRQNTEAFF	TGCGCCAGCCGACAGAACACTGAAGCTTTCTTT
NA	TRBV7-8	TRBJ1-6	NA	CASSLAPGKGSPLHF	TGTGCCAGCAGCTTAGCGCCAGGGAAGGGCTCACCCCTCCACTTT
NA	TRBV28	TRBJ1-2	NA	CASSSPRGQSYGYTF	TGTGCCAGCAGCTCCCCGAGGGGACAAAGCTATGGCTACACCTTC
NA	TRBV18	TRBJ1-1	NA	CASSPSGTKNTEAFF	TGTGCCAGCTCACCTTCGGGGACAAAGAACACTGAAGCTTTCTTT
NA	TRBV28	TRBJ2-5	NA	CASSRPSMLQETQYF	TGTGCCAGCAGCCGCCCCTCGATGCTCCAAGAGACCCAGTACTTC
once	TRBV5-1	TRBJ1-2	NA	CASSPGGRDYGYTF	TGCGCCAGCAGCCCCGGCGGGAGAGACTATGGCTACACCTTC
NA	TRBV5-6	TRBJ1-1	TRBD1	CASSPRDRLTEAFF	TGTGCCAGCAGCCCCAGGGACAGGCTGACTGAAGCTTTCTTT
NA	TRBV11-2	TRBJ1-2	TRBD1	CASGLDRGEANYGYTF	TGTGCCAGCGGGTTGGACAGGGGCGAAGCTAACTATGGCTACACCTTC
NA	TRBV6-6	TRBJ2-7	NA	CASSYTYEQYF	TGTGCCAGCAGTTACACCTACGAGCAGTACTTC
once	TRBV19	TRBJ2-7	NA	CASSIQGSEQYF	TGTGCCAGTAGTATCCAGGGCAGCGAGCAGTACTTC
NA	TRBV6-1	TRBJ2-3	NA	CASSDAGSLTDTQYF	TGTGCCAGCAGTGACGCGGGATCCCTCACAGATACGCAGTATTTT
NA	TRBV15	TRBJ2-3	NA	CATSRRDTDTQYF	TGTGCCACCAGCAGAAGGGACACAGATACGCAGTATTTT
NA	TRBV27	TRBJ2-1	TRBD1	CASSSGQGTTNEQFF	TGTGCCAGCAGTTCAGGACAGGGGACTACAAATGAGCAGTTCTTC
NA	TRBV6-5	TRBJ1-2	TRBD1	CASSIQGARGYTF	TGTGCCAGCAGTATCCAGGGGGCGCGGGGCTACACCTTC
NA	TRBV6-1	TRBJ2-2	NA	CASKTGELFF	TGTGCCAGCAAGACCGGGGAGCTGTTTTTT
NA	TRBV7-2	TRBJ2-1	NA	CASSFSGLVNNEQFF	TGTGCCAGCAGCTTTTCTGGGTTGGTGAACAATGAGCAGTTCTTC
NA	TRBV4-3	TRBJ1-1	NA	CASSQSVNTEAFF	TGCGCCAGCAGCCAGTCGGTGAACACTGAAGCTTTCTTT
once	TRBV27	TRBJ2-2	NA	CASSASIGELFF	TGTGCCAGCAGTGCTAGCATCGGGGAGCTGTTTTTT
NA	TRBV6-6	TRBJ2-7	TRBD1	CASRPRQGPSYEQYF	TGTGCCAGCAGACCCCGACAGGGGCCCTCCTACGAGCAGTACTTC
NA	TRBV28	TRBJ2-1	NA	CASSLIAEYNEQFF	TGTGCCAGCAGTTTAATAGCGGAGTACAATGAGCAGTTCTTC
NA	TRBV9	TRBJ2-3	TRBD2	CASSVGDYLTDTQYF	TGTGCCAGCAGCGTAGGGGACTACCTCACAGATACGCAGTATTTT
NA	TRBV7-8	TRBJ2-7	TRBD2	CASSSQAGGNTYEQYF	TGTGCCAGCAGCTCCCAAGCGGGGGGGAATACCTACGAGCAGTACTTC
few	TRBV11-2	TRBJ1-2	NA	CASSAGRIRGYTF	TGTGCCAGCAGCGCCGGACGGATCCGGGGCTACACCTTC
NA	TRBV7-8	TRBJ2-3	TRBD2	CASSLADPGLATDTQYF	TGTGCCAGCAGCTTAGCTGATCCGGGACTAGCGACAGATACGCAGTATTTT
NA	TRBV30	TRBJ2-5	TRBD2	CAWSPTGFLAGYSKTQYF	TGTGCCTGGAGTCCCACAGGGTTTCTAGCGGGATATAGCAAGACCCAGTACTTC
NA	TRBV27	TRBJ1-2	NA	CASSYDRSGGFYGYTF	TGTGCCAGCAGTTATGATCGCAGCGGGGGTTTCTATGGCTACACCTTC
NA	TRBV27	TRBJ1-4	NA	CASSLTESEKLFF	TGTGCCAGCAGTTTAACGGAAAGTGAAAAACTGTTTTTT
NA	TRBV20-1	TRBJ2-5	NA	CSAQQETQYF	TGCAGTGCTCAACAAGAGACCCAGTACTTC
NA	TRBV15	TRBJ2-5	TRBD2	CATSRGQGRSGGAVETQYF	TGTGCCACCAGCAGAGGGCAAGGCCGTAGCGGGGGGGCAGTAGAGACCCAGTACTTC
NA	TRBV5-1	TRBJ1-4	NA	CASSLALDSHRATNEKLFF	TGCGCCAGCAGCTTGGCCCTGGACAGCCACCGTGCAACTAATGAAAAACTGTTTTTT
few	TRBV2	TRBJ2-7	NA	CASGAEGAYEQYF	TGTGCCAGCGGGGCGGAGGGAGCCTACGAGCAGTACTTC
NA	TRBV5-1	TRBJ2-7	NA	CASSLGTVSYEQYF	TGCGCCAGCAGCTTGGGGACGGTCTCCTACGAGCAGTACTTC
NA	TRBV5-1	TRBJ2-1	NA	CASSLETGGVSYNEQFF	TGCGCCAGCAGCTTGGAGACCGGCGGGGTTTCCTACAATGAGCAGTTCTTC
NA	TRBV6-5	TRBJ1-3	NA	CASSYRDSGNTIYF	TGTGCCAGCAGTTACAGGGACTCTGGAAACACCATATATTTT
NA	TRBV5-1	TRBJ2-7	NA	CASSLGGLISYEQYF	TGCGCCAGCAGCTTGGGGGGGTTGATATCCTACGAGCAGTACTTC
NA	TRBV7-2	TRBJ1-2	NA	CASSLVDGINYGYTF	TGTGCCAGCAGCTTAGTGGATGGGATTAACTATGGCTACACCTTC
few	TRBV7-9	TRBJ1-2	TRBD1	CASSLTGKGYTF	TGTGCCAGCAGCTTGACAGGGAAGGGCTACACCTTC
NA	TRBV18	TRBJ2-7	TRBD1	CASSLGQGYEQYF	TGTGCCAGCTCATTGGGACAGGGCTACGAGCAGTACTTC
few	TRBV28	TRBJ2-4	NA	CASSLGPARNIQYF	TGTGCCAGCAGCCTCGGCCCTGCTCGTAACATTCAGTACTTC
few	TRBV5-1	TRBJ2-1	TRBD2	CASSSSSGGMINEQFF	TGCGCCAGCAGCTCCTCTAGCGGGGGTATGATAAATGAGCAGTTCTTC